Shown below are 7 T cell receptor beta chains from a single sample sequenced in a study of shared clonotypes between healthy human individuals (dated by TCRdb to between 2020 and 2021). The protocol used for the library was the immunoSEQ multiplex PCR assay. The table comes from immuneACCESS by way of TCRdb, which keeps in-frame sequences with V and J called. Part of the clones is missing from these tables; in studies checked, under half for an unresolved V gene and the rest for unknown reasons. The sample table contains about 820,000 clones; only one count was recorded for around 92% of them. The ten largest make up under 30% of the sample. CD8 naive samples were obtained by positive selection for CCR7 among CD45RO-negative cells, yielding a CD45RA+CCR7+ population from which TemRA cells were excluded. The specimen was naive CD8+ T cells sorted from blood. The sample's cell subset or site label, decoded: CD45RA+CCR7+. These receptors all come from a young man in good health.

The chain carries TRBV4-1 and TRBJ2-1; 11 nucleotides align to TRBD2. Trimming took 1 base from V and 4 from J; bases not matched to a gene: 12. The CDR3 spans 19 residues. Per the germline V gene, CDR1 is MGHRA and CDR2 is YSYEKL. CDR3 sequence: CASSQVATLTSGIYNEQFF. CDR3 DNA sequence: TGCGCCAGCAGCCAAGTGGCGACCCTGACTAGCGGGATTTACAATGAGCAGTTCTTC.

This clone occurred once. The chain employs TRBV5-5 and TRBJ2-7; 8 bases are shared with TRBD1. V lost 2 bases to trimming and J lost 3 bases; unmatched junction nucleotides: 7. In germline, CDR1 is SGHKS, CDR2 YYEKEE (reference sequence). This CDR3 region has 15 residues. DNA for the CDR3: TGTGCCAGCAGCTTTTCCCGACAGGGGAGCTACGAGCAGTACTTC. Amino acid sequence: CASSFSRQGSYEQYF.

This clone came up once. The J gene is TRBJ2-1, the V gene TRBV7-3; D remains unclear. The CDR3 sequence is 13 residues long. V was pared by 1 base and J by 0 bases, with 1 base between. The germline CDR1 and CDR2 sequences are SGHTA and FQGTGA. In DNA form, the CDR3 reads TGTGCCAGCAGCTTAATCTCCTACAATGAGCAGTTCTTC. It encodes CASSLISYNEQFF.

The chain carries TRBV9 and TRBJ2-3; 16 nucleotides align to TRBD2. The CDR3 sequence is 19 residues long. Germline V gene lookup returns CDR1 SGDLS and CDR2 YYNGEE. The ends lost 5 bases at V and 5 bases at J; junction bases unmatched: 14. In nucleotides, the CDR3 is TGTGCCAGCAGTCCCTTCTCGGGACTAGCGGGAGGGCTGGGAGATACGCAGTATTTT. Amino acids: CASSPFSGLAGGLGDTQYF.

This clone came up once. The chain combines TRBV27 with TRBJ2-1; TRBD1 is a possible D gene (5 bases). There are 13 residues in the CDR3. Germline CDR1 reads MNHEY; CDR2 reads SMNVEV (reference sequence). V dropped 6 bases and J dropped 5 bases, with 11 bases sitting between them. This chain's CDR3 is CASRPLGDNEQFF. The CDR3, as DNA: TGTGCCAGCAGGCCCCTAGGGGACAATGAGCAGTTCTTC.

The CDR3 coding sequence is TGTGCCAGTAGTGACTTAGCGGGCTGGATCTACGAGCAGTACTTC. Translation: CASSDLAGWIYEQYF. The V and J genes are TRBV19 and TRBJ2-7, with TRBD2 identical over 7 bases. The CDR3 runs 15 residues. V lost 5 bases and J lost 3; bases outside the gene matches: 10. Germline V CDR1 and CDR2: LNHDA, SQIVND (reference sequence).

The V call is TRBV30, the J call TRBJ2-3; 7 nucleotides line up with TRBD2. The CDR3 has 13 residues. The V gene's germline CDR1 is GTSNPN and CDR2 SVGIG (reference sequence). After removal of 3 bases from V and 2 bases from J, the junction contained 2 bases not matched to a gene. The CDR3 DNA follows: TGTGCCTGGAGGGGGACTAACACAGATACGCAGTATTTT. It yields the protein CAWRGTNTDTQYF.